This TCR beta chain came from a study of early T cells in non-severe SARS-CoV-2 infection. This clonotype appeared many times. Germline loops: CDR1 SEHNR, CDR2 FQNEAQ (reference sequence). The ends were cut back, 2 bases at V and 2 bases at J, with 9 bases in the middle. CDR3 length: 14 residues. TCRdb re-called the 5' RACE reads with MiXCR, one entry per CDR3 protein. The sample consists of 55,000 to 80,000 distinct CDR3 sequences, over 9.5% of them appearing once. The sequenced material came from whole blood. The rearrangement uses TRBV7-9 and TRBJ1-1, with unresolved D. The sequence derives from an adult who was a healthcare worker with PCR-confirmed SARS-CoV-2 infection or an uninfected control (not recorded which). The CDR3 sequence: CASSLNMGNTEAFF. In DNA, the CDR3 is TGTGCCAGCAGCTTAAACATGGGTAACACTGAAGCTTTCTTT.